What follows are 16 T cell receptor beta chains derived from one specimen sequenced in a study of blood T cell repertoires in COVID-19. Assay used: immunoSEQ multiplex PCR; TCRdb lists only in-frame clones, some missing. The table shows more than 100,000 clones, with about 85% occurring only once. The sample consisted of peripheral blood. Receptors were obtained from a man aged 45-65 years in a cohort sampled during active COVID-19.

This clone was observed a handful of times. V usage is TRBV2 and J usage is TRBJ2-7, with 7 bases that match TRBD2. The CDR3 length is 14 residues. The V gene's germline CDR1 is SNHLY and CDR2 FYNNEI. Trimming at V came to 7 bases and at J to 3 bases, leaving 9 bases not matched to a gene. The CDR3 is CASNVHGGGYEQYF. CDR3 DNA sequence: TGTGCCAGCAATGTCCATGGCGGGGGCTACGAGCAGTACTTC. The entire variable domain, with the rest obtained from reference TRBV2 and TRBJ2-7, is as follows: EPEVTQTPSHQVTQMGQEVILRCVPISNHLYFYWYRQILGQKVEFLVSFYNNEISEKSEIFDDQFSVERPDGSNFTLKIRSTKLEDSAMYFCASNVHGGGYEQYFGPGTRLTVT.

The V call is TRBV6-5, the J call TRBJ1-1, with 8 bases fitting TRBD1. CDR1 and CDR2 from the germline V gene are MNHEY and SVGAGI. The trim removed 6 bases at V and 5 bases at J, leaving 8 bases unmatched. This CDR3 comprises 14 residues. CDR3 loop: CASRIAGGLTEAFF. Here the CDR3 DNA reads TGTGCCAGCAGGATTGCAGGGGGCTTGACTGAAGCTTTCTTT.

CDR3 in DNA: TGTGCCAGCTCACGTGAAGGGACAGGTCAAGAGACCCAGTACTTC. This encodes CASSREGTGQETQYF. The genes are TRBV18 and TRBJ2-5, with TRBD1 matching over 8 bases. The germline CDR1 and CDR2 sequences are KGHSH and LQKENI. The J segment lost 2 bases and the V segment lost 4 bases, leaving 6 bases of the junction unmatched. This CDR3 is built from 15 residues.

This chain uses TRBV2 with TRBJ2-4; D is unresolved. This CDR3 comprises 14 residues. Germline lookup yields CDR1 SNHLY and CDR2 FYNNEI. With 1 base removed from V and 6 bases from J, the gap between germline ends came to 10 bases. The CDR3 reads CASSEEATGNIQYF. Here the CDR3 DNA reads TGTGCCAGCAGTGAAGAAGCGACGGGAAACATTCAGTACTTC.

The chain carries TRBV4-1 and TRBJ2-3; a weak D match, TRBD2 (5 bases). The ends were cut back, 0 bases at V and 3 bases at J, with 10 bases in the middle. CDR1 and CDR2 (germline): MGHRA, YSYEKL. This CDR3 region has 15 residues. The CDR3 is CASSQDHGGTDTQYF. In DNA form, the CDR3 reads TGCGCCAGCAGCCAAGATCACGGCGGGACAGATACGCAGTATTTT.

The J gene is TRBJ2-5, the V gene TRBV7-6, with 15 nucleotides matching TRBD2. CDR3 length equals 17 residues. The J segment lost 5 bases and the V segment lost 4 bases, leaving 8 bases of the junction unmatched. Germline CDR1 and CDR2: SGHVS and FNYEAQ. CDR3 nucleotides: TGTGCCAGCAGCTCATTCGGACTAGCGGGGGGGACCGAGACCCAGTACTTC. Translation: CASSSFGLAGGTETQYF.

The gene calls are TRBV6-4 and TRBJ1-6; 10 bases are shared with TRBD1. Per the germline V gene, CDR1 is MRHNA and CDR2 is SNTAGT. Trimming took 7 bases from V and 10 from J; bases not matched to a gene: 13. The CDR3 runs to 16 residues. Here the CDR3 DNA reads TGTGCCAGCATCACACCGCCGGGACAGGGGTTCTCACCCCTCCACTTT. This sequence encodes CASITPPGQGFSPLHF.

This clone has a single count. This chain joins TRBV14 and TRBJ1-2; D uncertain. Between the trimmed V and J ends, which lost 1 base and 0 bases, there was a span of 3 bases. Germline lookup yields CDR1 SGHDN and CDR2 FVKESK. The CDR3 loop spans 13 amino acids. The chain's CDR3 is CASSQVANYGYTF. CDR3 DNA sequence: TGTGCCAGCAGCCAAGTAGCTAACTATGGCTACACCTTC.

This clone was observed a single time. The chain uses TRBV18 and TRBJ2-7; the match to TRBD1 covers 9 bases. CDR1 is KGHSH and CDR2 is LQKENI in the germline V gene. This CDR3 comprises 14 residues. Trimming removed 1 base from V and 2 bases from J; junction bases left unmatched: 0. The CDR3 DNA reads as TGTGCCAGCTCACCACGGACAGGGGCCTACGAGCAGTACGTC. Translated: CASSPRTGAYEQYV.

This clone has a handful of counts. The chain combines TRBV7-9 with TRBJ1-6; D uncertain. Per germline, CDR1 SEHNR and CDR2 FQNEAQ (reference sequence). The CDR3 contains 14 residues. V dropped 7 bases and J dropped 4 bases, with 11 bases sitting between them. In DNA form, the CDR3 reads TGTGCCAGCATGGTCGACACGTATAATTCACCCCTCCACTTT. Protein product: CASMVDTYNSPLHF.

Remarks on this clone: Other DNA sequences in the same sample also yield this CDR3. V and J are TRBV5-4 and TRBJ2-3; D perhaps matches TRBD2 (5 bases). Germline V gene sequence: CDR1 SGHNT, CDR2 YYREEE (reference sequence). Trimming took off 1 base at V and 1 base at J, with 7 bases between the two ends. CDR3 length: 14 residues. CDR3 nucleotides: TGTGCCAGCAGCTTGTCCGGGGGCACAGATACGCAGTATTTT. Translated: CASSLSGGTDTQYF. The full variable domain, rest sourced from reference TRBV5-4 and TRBJ2-3, is ETGVTQSPTHLIKTRGQQVTLRCSSQSGHNTVSWYQQALGQGPQFIFQYYREEENGRGNFPPRFSGLQFPNYSSELNVNALELDDSALYLCASSLSGGTDTQYFGPGTRLTVL.

V and J are TRBV7-9 and TRBJ1-3; 8 bases align to TRBD1. Per the germline V gene, CDR1 is SEHNR and CDR2 is FQNEAQ (reference sequence). J lost 0 bases, V lost 5 bases, and 6 bases had no gene match. CDR3 length equals 16 residues. The CDR3 is CASSRQGTASGNTIYF. CDR3 DNA: TGTGCCAGCAGCAGACAGGGGACGGCCTCTGGAAACACCATATATTTT.

This chain uses TRBV4-2 with TRBJ2-3; possibly TRBD1 for D (5 bases). Trimming took off 2 bases at V and 7 bases at J, with 13 bases between the two ends. This CDR3 has 14 residues. Per germline, CDR1 LGHNA and CDR2 YNFKEQ. CDR3 bases: TGTGCCAGCAGCCAACTAGTGGGGCCCTATACGCAGTATTTT. Its translation: CASSQLVGPYTQYF.

The chain is built from TRBV28 and TRBJ1-1; a possible D gene is TRBD1 (5 bases). Trimming cost V 2 bases and J 9 bases, with 10 bases left between them. CDR1 is MDHEN and CDR2 is SYDVKM in the germline V gene. The CDR3 length is 12 residues. CDR3 amino acids: CASSLIDRQAFF. CDR3 DNA: TGTGCCAGCAGTTTAATTGACAGACAAGCTTTCTTT.

V usage is TRBV6-2 or TRBV6-3 and J usage is TRBJ1-2; D remains unclear. The germline gives CDR1 MNHEY, CDR2 SVGEGT. There are 16 residues in the CDR3. The ends were cut back, 6 bases at V and 6 bases at J, with 23 bases in the middle. The CDR3 coding sequence is TGTGCCAGCAGCCGCAGACCAACCAGACTGAACGATGGCTACACCTTC. This gives the protein CASSRRPTRLNDGYTF.

This clone was observed a single time. Sequence at one end of the junction differs from germline and may be a read error. The chain employs TRBV7-9 and TRBJ1-4, with a tentative D call TRBD1 (5 bases). Germline V CDR1 and CDR2: SEHNR, FQNEAQ (reference sequence). The CDR3 loop spans 14 amino acids. Written as DNA, the CDR3 is TGTGCCAGCAGCCTAGCCGCGGGGGATGAAAAACTGTTTTTT. As protein: CASSLAAGDEKLFF.